The 26 T cell receptor beta chains presented below share a single source sample, sequenced in a study of metastatic and nonmetastatic thyroid tumors. With MiXCR, TCRdb called clones anew from the PCR reads. The sample includes 45,000 or so clones, roughly 4% of them seen just once. Every patient underwent thyroid surgery untreated. Source material: blood. The receptors stem from a female donor with papillary thyroid cancer or a benign thyroid nodule (not recorded which). Some clones in this sample may be carry-over from other donors' samples.

This clone was detected many times. The chain joins TRBV7-6 to TRBJ1-5, with D possibly matching TRBD1 (6 bases). Germline V gene sequence: CDR1 SGHVS, CDR2 FNYEAQ. The V end was cut by 2 bases, the J end by 5 bases, with 13 bases between. The CDR3 loop spans 15 amino acids. The DNA of the CDR3 is TGTGCCAGCAGCTTATTGCGGGGGCTCGATCAGCCCCAGCATTTT. Its translation is CASSLLRGLDQPQHF.

This clone was recorded many times. The CDR3 coding sequence is TGTGCCAGCAGTGCCCTTTCGAGCACCGGGGAGCTGTTTTTT. Protein: CASSALSSTGELFF. The chain employs TRBV6-1 and TRBJ2-2; D gene ambiguous. Between the trimmed V and J ends, which lost 4 bases and 4 bases, there was a span of 10 bases. This CDR3 has 14 amino acids. CDR1 MNHNS and CDR2 SASEGT come from the germline V gene.

This clone was counted a few times. Germline and junction disagree at one end, which may indicate a read error. The CDR3 spells CASSLGDMVPSTRELFF. For the CDR3, the DNA is TGTGCCAGCAGTCTTGGGGACATGGTGCCTTCCACCAGGGAGCTGTTTTTT. The genes are TRBV27 and TRBJ2-2; possible D gene TRBD1, 6 bases. The CDR3 totals 17 residues. The germline V gene has CDR1 MNHEY and CDR2 SMNVEV (reference sequence).

This clone was observed a few times. V usage is TRBV6-4 and J usage is TRBJ2-1; possibly TRBD1 or TRBD2 for D (5 bases each). The length of the CDR3 is 18 residues. V dropped 10 bases and J dropped 4 bases, with 29 bases sitting between them. Germline assignment: CDR1 MRHNA and CDR2 SNTAGT. CDR3 loop: CANRKPGPRVESYNEQFF. The CDR3 DNA is TGTGCCAACAGAAAACCGGGACCCCGGGTGGAATCATACAATGAGCAGTTCTTC.

Of note for this clone: The junction departs from the called germline gene at one end, perhaps through a read error. The V call is TRBV20-1, the J call TRBJ1-2; D not certain. The CDR3 loop spans 15 amino acids. Per the germline V gene, CDR1 is DFQATT and CDR2 is SNEGSKA (reference sequence). Here the CDR3 DNA reads TGCAGAGCTAGAGATCTGAGGGCGTCGGACTATGGCTACACCTTC. It is translated as CRARDLRASDYGYTF.

This clone was seen repeatedly, ten times or more. The chain joins TRBV9 to TRBJ2-3; D is ambiguous. The germline V gene has CDR1 SGDLS and CDR2 YYNGEE. This CDR3 has 13 amino acids. V lost 2 bases and J 6 bases, leaving 10 bases between the germline ends. The CDR3 is CASSVSRRDTQYF. The CDR3 region has the DNA TGTGCCAGCAGCGTCTCCCGACGGGATACGCAGTATTTT. Combining the CDR3 with reference TRBV9 and TRBJ2-3 gives the whole variable domain DSGVTQTPKHLITATGQRVTLRCSPRSGDLSVYWYQQSLDQGLQFLIQYYNGEERAKGNILERFSAQQFPDLHSELNLSSLELGDSALYFCASSVSRRDTQYFGPGTRLTVL.

In this sample, this clone turned up many times. The J gene is TRBJ2-7, the V gene TRBV7-2, with 12 bases that match TRBD2. This CDR3 region has 16 residues. J lost 0 bases, V lost 0 bases, and 0 bases had no gene match. CDR1 SGHTA and CDR2 FQGNSA come from the germline V gene. In nucleotides, the CDR3 is TGTGCCAGCAGCTTAGCACTAGCGGGAGGCTCCTACGAGCAGTACTTC. This encodes CASSLALAGGSYEQYF.

Regarding this clone: A read error may explain this, as a much larger clone is one base away. V and J are TRBV19 and TRBJ2-1; tentatively, D is TRBD2 (5 bases). This CDR3 has 13 residues. The V gene's germline CDR1 is LNHDA and CDR2 SQIVND (reference sequence). CDR3 bases: TGTGCCGGTAGTAAGTCTGCGAATACGGGGAAGTTCTTC. This sequence encodes CAGSKSANTGKFF. Full variable domain (outside the CDR3, taken from reference TRBV19 and TRBJ2-1): DGGITQSPKYLFRKEGQNVTLSCEQNLNHDAMYWYRQDPGQGLRLIYYSQIVNDFQKGDIAEGYSVSREKKESFPLTVTSAQKNPTAFYLCAGSKSANTGKFFGPGTRLTVL.

This clone appeared many times. The rearrangement links TRBV5-6 to TRBJ1-4, with a weak D call TRBD1 (5 bases). Germline values: CDR1 SGHDT, CDR2 YYEEEE. The V end was cut by 4 bases, the J end by 3 bases, with 10 bases between. The CDR3 loop spans 14 amino acids. Here the CDR3 DNA reads TGTGCCAGCAGCACCGGGACGGCTAATGAAAAACTGTTTTTT. It yields the protein CASSTGTANEKLFF.

The sample holds many counts of this clone. The CDR3 here is CASSQGAGAFF. Written as DNA, the CDR3 is TGTGCCAGCAGTCAGGGGGCTGGTGCTTTCTTT. V and J are TRBV12-3 or TRBV12-4 and TRBJ1-1; 8 nucleotides align to TRBD1. The CDR3 is 11 amino acids. The ends lost 5 bases at V and 11 bases at J; junction bases unmatched: 4.

To note about this clone: The junction departs from germline at one end; a sequencing error may be responsible. The rearrangement joins TRBV2 to TRBJ1-1; maybe TRBD1 (5 bases). This CDR3 contains 15 residues. Per germline, CDR1 SNHLY and CDR2 FYNNEI. CDR3 bases: TGTGTCAGCAGTGAAGAGGACATCAGAATGGTTGAAGCGTTCTTT. Its protein is CVSSEEDIRMVEAFF.

This clone ranks as medium-sized. The chain combines TRBV7-8 with TRBJ2-1; D not certain. Germline CDR1 is SGHVS and CDR2 is FQNEAQ. The CDR3 sequence is 19 residues long. V lost 1 base to trimming and J lost 0 bases, with 19 bases between them. CDR3 residues: CASSLVLGSGRSSYNEQFF. In nucleotides, the CDR3 is TGTGCCAGCAGCTTAGTATTAGGTTCGGGCAGAAGCTCCTACAATGAGCAGTTCTTC.

About this clone: A single base separates this from a much larger clone, so it may be a read error. The sample carries other DNA sequences with the same CDR3. V usage is TRBV10-1 and J usage is TRBJ2-7; TRBD2 matches 11 bases. V shed 4 bases, J shed 3 bases, and the junction held 5 bases outside the gene matches. Looked up from germline, CDR1 is WNHNN and CDR2 is SYGVQD (reference sequence). The CDR3 spans 15 residues. The CDR3 sequence is CASSAGTSGIYEQYF. For the CDR3, the DNA is TGCGCCAGCAGTGCCGGGACTAGCGGTATCTACGAGCAGTACTTC.

This clone showed up many times. This sequence joins TRBV11-1 and TRBJ2-3; 12 bases match TRBD1. The germline V gene has CDR1 SGHAT and CDR2 FQDESV (reference sequence). The length of the CDR3 is 15 residues. V dropped 4 bases and J dropped 5; count of bases not matched to a gene: 4. CDR3: CASSSGQGARDTQYF. The CDR3 region has the DNA TGTGCCAGCAGCTCGGGACAGGGGGCGAGAGATACGCAGTATTTT.

This clone is classed as large. The V call is TRBV10-3, the J call TRBJ1-1; a weak D match, TRBD1 (5 bases). CDR1 ENHRY and CDR2 SYGVKD come from the germline V gene. The V end lost 2 bases, the J end lost 8 bases, and 15 bases lay between the germline ends. This CDR3 is 14 amino acids long. The DNA of the CDR3 is TGTGCCATCAGTGAGCCAGTGGACAACGCGGAAGCTTTCTTT. Encoded protein: CAISEPVDNAEAFF.

This clone appeared many times. Compared with germline, one end of the junction differs, possibly owing to a read error. The CDR3 is CASSPGGGRMSSEQYF. DNA of the CDR3: TGTGCCAGCAGCCCAGGGGGGGGGCGGATGTCCTCCGAGCAGTACTTC. This chain joins TRBV5-8 and TRBJ2-7; the D gene could be TRBD1 or TRBD2 (7 bases each). This CDR3 comprises 16 residues. The V gene's germline CDR1 is SGHTS and CDR2 YDEGEE.

There are many counts of this clone. The gene calls are TRBV5-1 and TRBJ2-6; no clear D gene. The CDR3 extends over 15 amino acids. Germline CDR1 is SGHRS and CDR2 is YFSETQ. Trimming removed 2 bases from V and 0 bases from J, with 6 bases in between. The CDR3 protein is CASSFSSSGANVLTF. The CDR3 DNA reads as TGCGCCAGCAGCTTCAGCAGCTCTGGGGCCAACGTCCTGACTTTC.

This clone came up a few times. V and J are TRBV11-2 and TRBJ2-2; 12 bases map to TRBD2. The germline CDR1 and CDR2 sequences are SGHAT and FQNNGV. V shed 5 bases, J shed 5 bases, and the junction held 6 bases outside the gene matches. The CDR3 spans 16 residues. This CDR3 reads CASSQLAGGGTGELFF. The CDR3 nucleotides read TGTGCCAGCAGCCAACTAGCGGGGGGAGGAACCGGGGAGCTGTTTTTT.

Ten or more counts support this clone. The gene calls are TRBV5-1 and TRBJ1-4; the D is unclear. The V end lost 5 bases, the J end lost 7 bases, and 15 bases lay between the germline ends. CDR3 length equals 14 residues. CDR1 is SGHRS, CDR2 YFSETQ, per germline. This CDR3 is CASSSGLSSEKLFF. The CDR3 region has the DNA TGCGCCAGCAGTAGTGGACTCTCGAGTGAAAAACTGTTTTTT.

The rearrangement uses TRBV18 and TRBJ2-2; D may be TRBD1 or TRBD2 (5 bases each). Per germline, CDR1 KGHSH and CDR2 LQKENI. The CDR3 extends over 14 amino acids. The V gene lost 5 bases and the J gene lost 10 bases, with 17 bases spanning the gap. CDR3 protein: CASSYSGAREELFF. The CDR3, as DNA: TGTGCCAGCTCATATTCCGGGGCCCGTGAGGAGCTGTTTTTT.

This clone was observed many times. The genes are TRBV10-1 and TRBJ2-7, with D tentatively TRBD2 (5 bases). CDR3 length: 14 amino acids. The germline gives CDR1 WNHNN, CDR2 SYGVQD (reference sequence). V shed 3 bases and J shed 2 bases, with 11 bases lying between them. The CDR3 bases are TGCGCCAGCAGTGACAACGGGATACCCTACGAGCAGTACTTC. As protein: CASSDNGIPYEQYF.

This clone was recorded at least ten times. This chain links TRBV13 with TRBJ2-1; 8 bases line up with TRBD2. The CDR3 runs to 15 residues. V lost 5 bases, J lost 6 bases, and 9 bases stayed unmatched. CDR1 and CDR2 from the germline V gene are PRHDT and FYEKMQ (reference sequence). CDR3 sequence reads: CASSHTSGAVNEQFF. As DNA, the CDR3 is TGTGCCAGCAGCCATACTAGCGGAGCGGTCAATGAGCAGTTCTTC.

This clone appeared many times. The chain uses TRBV29-1 and TRBJ2-5; TRBD1 agrees at 7 bases. The germline V gene encodes CDR1 SQVTM and CDR2 ANQGSEA. The J segment lost 3 bases and the V segment lost 4 bases, leaving 5 bases of the junction unmatched. The CDR3 spans 13 residues. The CDR3, as DNA: TGCAGCGTTGGGAGACAGGGCAAAGAGACCCAGTACTTC. Its protein product is CSVGRQGKETQYF.

This clone occurred a few times. A junction end diverges from the germline sequence, so it may reflect a read error. CDR3 region: CASSLAGVAGVPF. DNA of the CDR3: TGTGCCAGCAGCTTGGCCGGGGTAGCGGGAGTGCCCTTC. This sequence joins TRBV5-4 and TRBJ2-1; 9 positions match TRBD2. The CDR3 extends over 13 amino acids. Germline CDR1 is SGHNT and CDR2 is YYREEE (reference sequence).

This clone was counted many times. The chain is built from TRBV20-1 and TRBJ2-1; 8 nucleotides agree with TRBD2. From germline, CDR1 is DFQATT and CDR2 SNEGSKA (reference sequence). V lost 7 bases and J lost 6; bases outside the gene matches: 11. There are 14 residues in the CDR3. CDR3 sequence reads: CSGMKGLDFNEQFF. CDR3 in DNA: TGCAGTGGGATGAAGGGACTAGACTTCAATGAGCAGTTCTTC.

Points on this clone: A much larger clone sits a single nucleotide away, making a read error possible. CDR3 region: CASSLQGPDTKYF. In DNA, the CDR3 is TGTGCCAGCAGCTTACAGGGACCAGATACGAAGTATTTT. The chain links TRBV7-2 to TRBJ2-3; possibly TRBD1 or TRBD2 for D (5 bases each). Germline CDR1 SGHTA, CDR2 FQGNSA. CDR3 length: 13 residues.